This T cell receptor (beta chain) was found in a study of identical twins. CDR1 and CDR2 from the germline V gene are KGHSH and LQKENI. This CDR3 has 13 residues. The V and J ends lost 1 base and 5 bases respectively, with 8 bases between them. A universal primer site was incorporated via template switching, and the cDNA contained unique molecular identifiers. Via MiXCR, TCRdb re-called the 5' RACE reads, giving one row per CDR3 protein. This sample has roughly 200,000 distinct CDR3 sequences, with under 10% found just once. As regards this clonotype: The antigen remains unidentified.

General study findings and limits: Invariant MAIT and iNKT cells may have partly biased zero-insertion analyses.

These data are also associated with another study on yellow fever vaccine responses in identical twins.

The receptor's source is a young woman in good health. Sequenced sample: memory (CD45RO+) T cells sorted from blood. The chain has TRBV18 and TRBJ2-5; no firm D call. The DNA of the CDR3 is TGTGCCAGCTCACCACTCCTAGGGGAGACCCAGTACTTC. This gives the protein CASSPLLGETQYF.